Presented here are 11 T cell receptor beta chains from one specimen sequenced in a study of coeliac disease. Libraries were prepared by immunoSEQ multiplex PCR; TCRdb keeps only in-frame clonotypes and omits some of them. The table includes 7,500 to 9,500 clones, around three fifths detected once. The sample consisted of intraepithelial lymphocytes from the gut. These receptors came from an older woman with celiac disease.

This clone was seen more than once but under ten times. V usage is TRBV6-5 and J usage is TRBJ2-1; perhaps TRBD2 as D (5 bases). The CDR3 is made up of 13 amino acids. From germline, CDR1 is MNHEY and CDR2 SVGAGI. Trimming stripped 2 bases from V and 7 bases from J, with 9 bases between. The CDR3, as DNA: TGTGCCAGCAGTTACGGCGGGTCTAATGAGCAGTTCTTC. This gives the protein CASSYGGSNEQFF.

The chain has TRBV27 and TRBJ1-5, with D possibly being TRBD1 (5 bases). Germline V gene data show CDR1 as MNHEY and CDR2 as SMNVEV (reference sequence). The CDR3 is made up of 16 amino acids. The V end was cut by 7 bases, the J end by 2 bases, with 18 bases between. CDR3 DNA sequence: TGTGCCAGCACCCCCGAAGGTTGGGGCCGCAATCAGCCCCAGCATTTT. Translation: CASTPEGWGRNQPQHF.

This clone showed up just a few times. The chain recombines TRBV28 with TRBJ2-1; 15 bases match TRBD2. The germline gives CDR1 MDHEN, CDR2 SYDVKM. The CDR3 is 16 amino acids. After removal of 5 bases from V and 9 bases from J, the junction contained 8 bases not matched to a gene. CDR3 in amino acids: CASSETGLAGGREQFF. The CDR3 nucleotides read TGTGCCAGCAGTGAAACGGGACTAGCGGGAGGACGTGAGCAGTTCTTC.

The V gene is TRBV16, the J gene TRBJ1-6; the match to TRBD1 covers 7 bases. J lost 7 bases, V lost 5 bases, and 5 bases had no gene match. The V gene's germline CDR1 is KGHSY and CDR2 FQNENV. CDR3 length equals 14 residues. The DNA of the CDR3 is TGTGCCAGCAGCGACCGACAGGGCAATTCACCCCTCCACTTT. Translating it yields CASSDRQGNSPLHF.

The gene calls are TRBV9 and TRBJ2-7; TRBD1 matches 7 bases. The length of the CDR3 is 15 residues. Germline-derived CDR1 and CDR2 are SGDLS and YYNGEE. After removal of 4 bases from V and 2 bases from J, the junction contained 9 bases not matched to a gene. CDR3 DNA sequence: TGTGCCAGCAGCCCCAACCCGGGACAGCCCTACGAGCAGTACTTC. It encodes CASSPNPGQPYEQYF.

Concerning this clone: In the same sample, other DNA sequences code for this CDR3. V is TRBV7-7 and J is TRBJ2-5, with D maybe TRBD1 (5 bases). The V and J ends lost 1 base and 1 base respectively, with 10 bases between them. The CDR3 covers 15 residues. Germline V gives CDR1 SSHAT, CDR2 FNYEAQ (reference sequence). CDR3 sequence: CASSLGDRGQETQYF. In nucleotides, the CDR3 is TGTGCCAGCAGCTTAGGGGATAGGGGCCAAGAGACCCAGTACTTC.

V and J are TRBV19 and TRBJ2-1; D gene uncertain. Germline V CDR1 and CDR2: LNHDA, SQIVND (reference sequence). The CDR3 contains 14 residues. The ends were cut back, 4 bases at V and 4 bases at J, with 11 bases in the middle. The CDR3 nucleotides read TGTGCCAGTAGTACGGGTCCGAAATACAATGAGCAGTTCTTC. Amino acids: CASSTGPKYNEQFF.

The chain joins TRBV28 to TRBJ2-7; the D gene is possibly TRBD1 (5 bases). Trimming cost V 5 bases and J 6 bases, with 11 bases left between them. Germline V gene sequence: CDR1 MDHEN, CDR2 SYDVKM. The CDR3 spans 12 residues. In nucleotides, the CDR3 is TGTGCCAGCAGTCTAGGGGCTATCGAGCAGTACTTC. Its translation: CASSLGAIEQYF.

This chain links TRBV4-2 with TRBJ2-2; the D gene is possibly TRBD2 (6 bases). The CDR3 loop spans 15 amino acids. Germline V CDR1 and CDR2: LGHNA, YNFKEQ. V was cut by 4 bases and J by 6 bases, with 15 bases left in between. The CDR3 loop reads CASSPWGGASGELFF. CDR3 DNA sequence: TGTGCCAGCAGCCCCTGGGGCGGGGCCTCCGGGGAGCTGTTTTTT.

The gene calls are TRBV2 and TRBJ2-7; D uncertain. CDR1 is SNHLY and CDR2 is FYNNEI in the germline V gene. The CDR3 loop spans 12 amino acids. V lost 5 bases to trimming and J lost 4 bases, with 9 bases between them. CDR3: CASSTTKYEQYF. The CDR3 DNA reads as TGTGCCAGCAGTACTACGAAATACGAGCAGTACTTC.

This clone turned up a few times. The sample carries other DNA sequences with the same CDR3. The chain is built from TRBV9 and TRBJ1-3; D gene ambiguous. The CDR3 contains 15 residues. Trimming shortened V by 0 bases and J by 0 bases, and 7 bases separated the two germline ends. Germline CDR1 reads SGDLS; CDR2 reads YYNGEE. As DNA, the CDR3 is TGTGCCAGCAGCGTAGATCACAGCTCTGGAAACACCATATATTTT. This codes for CASSVDHSSGNTIYF.